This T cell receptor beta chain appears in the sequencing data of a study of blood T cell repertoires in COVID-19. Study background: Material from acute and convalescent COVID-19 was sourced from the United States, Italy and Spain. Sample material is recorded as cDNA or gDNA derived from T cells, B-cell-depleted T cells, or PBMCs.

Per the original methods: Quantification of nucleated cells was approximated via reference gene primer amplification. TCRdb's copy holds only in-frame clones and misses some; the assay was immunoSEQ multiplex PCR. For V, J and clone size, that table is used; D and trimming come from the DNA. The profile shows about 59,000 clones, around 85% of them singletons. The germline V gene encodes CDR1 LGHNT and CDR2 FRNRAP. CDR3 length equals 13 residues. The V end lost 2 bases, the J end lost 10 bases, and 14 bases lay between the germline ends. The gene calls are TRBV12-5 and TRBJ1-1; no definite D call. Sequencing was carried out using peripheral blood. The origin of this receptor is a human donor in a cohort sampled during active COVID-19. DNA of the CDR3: TGTGCTAGTGGTTTGTGGCAGGCTAGCAGAGCTTTCTTT. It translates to CASGLWQASRAFF.